Presented here are 3 T cell receptor beta chains from one specimen sequenced in a study of T-cell memory formation after mild COVID-19 (dated by TCRdb to the early 2020s). Libraries came from 5' RACE. The reads were generated on an Illumina NovaSeq 6000. TCRdb reprocessed the public reads (quality trimming at Q25 with fastp, clone calling with MiXCR) and kept in-frame beta chains. Identical CDR3 protein sequences are pooled into one entry, listed with their most common genes and DNA. In all, the sample holds approximately 240,000 distinct CDR3 sequences, and roughly 15% of those were seen once. The top ten constitute about 3.5% of the sample. The material sequenced was PBMCs or a T cell subset sorted from them (not recorded which). All receptors come from a man aged 18 to 29 who had mild COVID-19 (a few samples of this study predate the infection). The sample titles of this study are shuffled in the database, so cell type and time point are left out; the donor was told from shared clones.

This clonotype was seen a handful of times. The chain has TRBV20-1 and TRBJ2-3; TRBD2 agrees at 8 bases. The CDR3 runs 14 residues. Per the germline V gene, CDR1 is DFQATT and CDR2 is SNEGSKA (reference sequence). The V gene end was trimmed by 2 bases and the J gene end by 11 bases; junction bases not matched to a gene: 12. The CDR3 loop is CSARSSLAGSEQYF. The CDR3 nucleotides read TGCAGTGCTAGAAGTAGTCTAGCGGGTTCGGAGCAGTATTTT.

The chain combines TRBV6-1 with TRBJ1-2; D unclear. The CDR3 extends over 14 amino acids. Trimming cost V 0 bases and J 4 bases, with 9 bases left between them. Germline-derived CDR1 and CDR2 are MNHNS and SASEGT. In DNA form, the CDR3 reads TGTGCCAGCAGTGAAGCTGGCAGGAGCTATGGCTACACCTTC. Residues: CASSEAGRSYGYTF.

V and J are TRBV7-2 and TRBJ1-2; maybe TRBD1 (5 bases). Germline lookup yields CDR1 SGHTA and CDR2 FQGNSA. Trimming stripped 4 bases from V and 9 bases from J, with 12 bases between. The CDR3 runs 12 residues. CDR3: CASSSPAGSYTF. The DNA for the CDR3 is TGTGCCAGCAGCTCTCCGGCAGGGAGCTACACCTTC.